The present entry profiles one TCR beta chain with its context. The antigen this receptor binds is unknown. Per-base qualities were not stored, and no clone one base away is much larger. In the prospective study, participants were about 18 to 90 years old, resided in fewer than 25 geographic areas of the United States, and were enrolled through a virtual design. Cohort assignment in the prospective study relied on participant-reported clinical history from a screening survey and a study questionnaire. Recovered participants in ImmuneRACE Cohort 3 were defined as having two consecutive negative NP/OP PCR tests, clearance from a healthcare professional, or resolution of symptoms. In the prospective study, mobile phlebotomists collected whole blood, serum and a nasopharyngeal or oropharyngeal swab from each participant. Participants in the prospective study had the option to provide additional blood draws and questionnaires over an approximately two-month period. Before DNA extraction, blood samples from the prospective study were shipped at room temperature or frozen.

This sample is part of a study of blood T cell repertoires in COVID-19 (TCRdb year 2020). Regarding the research as a whole: Samples from collaborators originated in the United States, Italy and Spain and spanned both the acute and convalescent phases of COVID-19. Nearly every sample came with metadata listing a de-identified subject ID, COVID-19 status, age in years and sex. The repertoires were made available in a free public database intended to serve as a resource for research on the immune response to SARS-CoV-2. HLA class I and class II types, where available, came from metadata supplied by the sample provider rather than from assay-based typing. The samples were drawn from the first 160 participants of the ongoing ImmuneRACE study and from 950 to 1,500 subjects provided by 6 global collaborators. The material from the prospective study consisted of cDNA or gDNA derived from T cells, B-cell-depleted T cells, or PBMCs. The dataset comprised deeply sampled blood TCRbeta repertoires from subjects exposed to, actively infected with, or recovered from COVID-19.

TCRbeta CDR3 regions were amplified from genomic DNA by means of the immunoSEQ Assay, a bias-controlled multiplex PCR. Per the original workflow: Within the assay, amplification of reference gene primers was used to estimate how many nucleated cells each sample contained. To quantify the absolute abundance of each unique TCRbeta CDR3 rearrangement, sequence reads were collapsed and filtered. For each sample, productive Simpson clonality was calculated as the square root of Simpson's diversity index over productive rearrangements. The clones in this table, taken by TCRdb from immuneACCESS, are in-frame only. Not every clone is retained; where verified, under half of the shortfall comes from an unresolved V gene, and the cause of the rest is unknown. That table is the source of V, J and clone size, and D and trimming were worked out from the DNA. The sample table shows over 200,000 clones, and roughly 90% are seen once. Together, the top ten hold roughly 9% of the sample.

Trimming removed 4 bases from V and 6 bases from J, leaving 13 bases between the germline ends. The germline V gene gives CDR1 as SQVTM and CDR2 as ANQGSEA. Including the terminal cysteine and phenylalanine, the CDR3 comprises 13 residues. Only CDR3 DNA remains: 39 bases, in frame from the first base. Overall study results and their limits: The quantity of clinical and demographic metadata differed by source and by participant and was supplied without curation.

The sequenced material came from PBMCs or T cells enriched from blood (not recorded which). The chain employs TRBV29-1 and TRBJ2-1, with TRBD2 tentatively as D gene (5 bases match). The TCR was taken from a man in his forties or fifties who had recovered from COVID-19. The DNA sequence follows: TGCAGCGTTGCCTGGACTCCCTTCAATGAGCAGTTCTTC. This yields the protein CSVAWTPFNEQFF.